This record concerns one T cell receptor (beta chain) sequence. Its antigen is unknown. As every portion of the isolated RNA was reverse transcribed, the sequencing read expressed TCRB transcripts. Method: immunoSEQ multiplex PCR; TCRdb's copy keeps in-frame clones and lacks some. The table includes just over 450,000 clones, about 32% detected once. CD4+ cells of the naive, central memory, regulatory and stem cell-like memory types were sorted via CD45RO/CCR7/CD25/CD127/CD95/CD27. Each population that was sorted was more than 95% pure. This entry is derived from a study of beta chain features in type 1 diabetes. Broader study findings: Fewer insertions but more deletions were seen at VDJ junctions in type 1 diabetes patients. PCR might preferentially amplify shorter templates, equally in patients and controls.

In germline, CDR1 is LNHDA, CDR2 SQIVND (reference sequence). The V and J ends lost 5 bases and 1 base, in that order; junction bases with no gene match: 4. This CDR3 contains 15 residues. Sequencing was performed on naive CD4+ T cells from blood. This clonotype was sampled from a man between 18 and 35 years old in good health. V gene TRBV19 combines with J gene TRBJ2-3; TRBD1 matches 9 bases. The CDR3: CASSLRDRGTDTQYF. The CDR3 DNA is TGTGCCAGTAGTCTCCGGGACAGGGGCACAGATACGCAGTATTTT.